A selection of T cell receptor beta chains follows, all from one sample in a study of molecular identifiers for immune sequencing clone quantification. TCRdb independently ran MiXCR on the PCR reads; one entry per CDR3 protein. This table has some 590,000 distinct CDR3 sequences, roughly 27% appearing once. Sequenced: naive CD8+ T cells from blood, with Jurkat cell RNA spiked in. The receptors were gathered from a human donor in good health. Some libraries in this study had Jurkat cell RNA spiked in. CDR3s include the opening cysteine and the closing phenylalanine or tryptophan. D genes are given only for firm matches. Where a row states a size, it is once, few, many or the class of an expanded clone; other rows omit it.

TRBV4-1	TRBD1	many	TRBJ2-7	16	CASSQVRQGTYDEQYF	TGCGCCAGCAGCCAAGTCAGACAGGGGACTTATGACGAGCAGTACTTC
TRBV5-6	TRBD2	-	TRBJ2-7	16	CASSGMGLAGTYEQYF	TGTGCCAGCAGCGGAATGGGACTAGCGGGAACCTACGAGCAGTACTTC
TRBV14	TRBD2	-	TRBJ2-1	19	CASNQPVEASGRARQEQFF	TGTGCCAGCAACCAACCCGTGGAGGCCAGCGGGAGGGCCCGTCAAGAGCAGTTCTTC
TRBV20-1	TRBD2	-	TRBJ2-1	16	CSALPPLAGVYNEQFF	TGCAGTGCTCTTCCCCCTCTAGCGGGGGTATACAATGAGCAGTTCTTC
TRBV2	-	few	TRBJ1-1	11	CAINRDSEAFF	TGTGCCATCAACAGGGACTCTGAAGCTTTCTTT
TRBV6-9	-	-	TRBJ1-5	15	CASRPRRSHNQPQHF	TGTGCCAGCAGACCTCGTAGGAGTCATAATCAGCCCCAGCATTTT
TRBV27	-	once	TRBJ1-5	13	CASSPNRDKPQHF	TGTGCCAGCAGTCCCAACAGGGATAAGCCCCAGCATTTT
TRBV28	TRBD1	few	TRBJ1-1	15	CASRSTGGAYTEAFF	TGTGCCAGCAGGTCGACAGGGGGCGCATACACTGAAGCTTTCTTT
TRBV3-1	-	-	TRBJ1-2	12	CASSQVPDGYTF	TGTGCCAGCAGCCAAGTACCAGATGGCTACACCTTC
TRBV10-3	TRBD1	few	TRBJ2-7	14	CAIRTGVTYGEQYF	TGTGCCATCAGGACAGGGGTGACCTATGGCGAGCAGTACTTC
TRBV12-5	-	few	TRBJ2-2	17	CASGLEDTYANTGELFF	TGTGCTAGTGGTTTGGAAGACACCTACGCGAACACCGGGGAGCTGTTTTTT
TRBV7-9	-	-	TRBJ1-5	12	CASSLGQQPQHF	TGTGCCAGCAGCTTAGGACAGCAGCCCCAGCATTTT
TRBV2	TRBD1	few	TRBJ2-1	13	CARTGGLYNEQFF	TGTGCCAGAACAGGGGGCCTCTACAATGAGCAGTTCTTC
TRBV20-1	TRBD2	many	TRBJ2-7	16	CSAPQLAGGPEVEQYF	TGCAGTGCGCCACAACTAGCGGGGGGACCTGAGGTCGAGCAGTACTTC
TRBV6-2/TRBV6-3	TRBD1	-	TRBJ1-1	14	CASSGQGLSAEAFF	TGTGCCAGCAGCGGACAGGGTTTGAGCGCTGAAGCTTTCTTT
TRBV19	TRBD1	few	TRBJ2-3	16	CASSIGIGGSTDTQYF	TGTGCCAGTAGTATAGGGATAGGGGGCAGCACAGATACGCAGTATTTT
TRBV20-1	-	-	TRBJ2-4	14	CSQIGIIAKNIQYF	TGCAGCCAAATAGGGATCATAGCCAAAAACATTCAGTACTTC
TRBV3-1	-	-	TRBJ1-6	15	CASSPRDVYNTPLHF	TGTGCCAGCAGCCCCCGGGACGTCTATAATACACCCCTCCACTTT
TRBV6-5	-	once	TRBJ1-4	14	CASSHLTGYEKQFF	TGTGCCAGCAGTCATCTCACAGGGTATGAAAAACAGTTTTTT
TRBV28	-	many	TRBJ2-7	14	CATEAGTRTYEQYF	TGTGCCACCGAAGCCGGGACAAGAACCTACGAGCAGTACTTC
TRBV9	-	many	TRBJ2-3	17	CASSAQGGGGSTDTQYF	TGTGCCAGCAGCGCCCAGGGGGGCGGGGGAAGCACAGATACGCAGTATTTT
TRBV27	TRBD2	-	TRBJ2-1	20	CASSFGFSSSGRSLVDEQFF	TGTGCCAGCAGTTTCGGTTTTTCTAGTAGCGGGAGAAGTTTGGTCGATGAGCAGTTCTTC
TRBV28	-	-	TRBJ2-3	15	CASSYRLGGGDTQYF	TGTGCCAGCAGTTACAGGCTTGGTGGGGGAGATACGCAGTATTTT
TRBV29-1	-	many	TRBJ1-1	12	CSAERGMTEAFF	TGCAGCGCGGAGAGGGGGATGACTGAAGCTTTCTTT
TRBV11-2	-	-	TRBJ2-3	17	CASSAERFGGNPDTQYF	TGTGCCAGCAGCGCAGAAAGGTTCGGGGGAAACCCAGATACGCAGTATTTT
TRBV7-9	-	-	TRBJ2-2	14	CASSLARGAGELFF	TGTGCCAGCAGCTTAGCCAGGGGGGCCGGGGAGCTGTTTTTT
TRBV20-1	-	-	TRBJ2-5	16	CSARDYRGGLQETQYF	TGCAGTGCTAGAGACTATAGGGGAGGCTTACAAGAGACCCAGTACTTC
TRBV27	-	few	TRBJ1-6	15	CASSLFVGGDSPLHF	TGTGCCAGCAGTTTATTTGTGGGGGGGGATTCACCCCTCCACTTT
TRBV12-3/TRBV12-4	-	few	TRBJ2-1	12	CASSWAGGEQFF	TGTGCCAGCAGTTGGGCCGGGGGTGAGCAGTTCTTC
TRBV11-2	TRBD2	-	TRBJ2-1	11	CASSQREEQLF	TGTGCCAGCAGCCAGCGGGAGGAGCAGCTCTTC
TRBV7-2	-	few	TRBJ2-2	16	CASSRKGDFSAGELFF	TGTGCCAGCAGCCGGAAGGGGGATTTCTCTGCCGGGGAGCTGTTTTTT
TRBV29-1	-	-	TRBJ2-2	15	CSVELGVSNTGELFF	TGCAGCGTGGAATTGGGGGTCTCGAACACCGGGGAGCTGTTTTTT
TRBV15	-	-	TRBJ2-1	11	CPSTRYNEQFF	TGTCCTAGCACCAGGTACAATGAGCAGTTCTTC
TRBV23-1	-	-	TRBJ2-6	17	CASSRQGSISGANVPTF	TGCGCCAGCAGTCGGCAAGGTTCTATCTCTGGGGCCAACGTCCCGACTTTC
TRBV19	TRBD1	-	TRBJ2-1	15	CASATGTGVGNEQFF	TGTGCCAGTGCAACTGGGACAGGGGTAGGCAATGAGCAGTTCTTC
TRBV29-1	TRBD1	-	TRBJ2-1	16	CSVRIPLQGAGNEQFF	TGCAGCGTTCGCATTCCGTTACAGGGGGCTGGCAATGAGCAGTTCTTC
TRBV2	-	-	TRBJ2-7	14	CASRGTVATSEQYF	TGTGCCAGCCGGGGGACAGTGGCAACCTCCGAGCAGTACTTC
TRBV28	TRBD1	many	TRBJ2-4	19	CASSFDPLGQGVSKNIQYF	TGTGCCAGCAGTTTCGACCCCCTGGGTCAGGGGGTGTCCAAAAACATTCAGTACTTC
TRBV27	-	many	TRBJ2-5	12	CASRGYQETQYF	TGTGCCAGCAGGGGATACCAAGAGACCCAGTACTTC
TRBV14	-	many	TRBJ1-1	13	CASSERMNTEAFF	TGTGCCAGCAGCGAGCGAATGAACACTGAAGCTTTCTTT
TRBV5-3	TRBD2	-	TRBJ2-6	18	CASSSYFAGGSGANVLTF	TGTGCCAGCAGCTCGTACTTTGCGGGGGGGTCTGGGGCCAACGTCCTGACTTTC
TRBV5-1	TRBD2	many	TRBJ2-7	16	CASSPRTTSGSYEQYF	TGCGCCAGCAGCCCCCGAACGACTAGCGGGAGTTACGAGCAGTACTTC
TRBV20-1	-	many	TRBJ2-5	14	CSASAAPFEETQYF	TGCAGTGCTAGCGCGGCCCCTTTCGAAGAGACCCAGTACTTC
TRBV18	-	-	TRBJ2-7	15	CASSRPNGSFYEQYF	TGTGCCAGCTCACGACCGAATGGATCCTTCTACGAGCAGTACTTC
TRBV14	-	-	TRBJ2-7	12	CASSQSPHEQYF	TGTGCCAGCAGCCAATCTCCCCACGAGCAGTACTTC
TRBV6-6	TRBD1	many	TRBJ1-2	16	CASSYRAGGANYGYTF	TGTGCCAGCAGTTACAGGGCAGGGGGAGCTAACTATGGCTACACCTTC
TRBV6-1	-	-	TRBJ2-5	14	CASTPDSSAGTQYF	TGTGCCAGCACCCCCGACAGTTCAGCAGGGACCCAGTACTTC
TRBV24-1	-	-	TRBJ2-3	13	CATSVSSTDTQYF	TGTGCCACCAGTGTCAGTAGCACAGATACGCAGTATTTT
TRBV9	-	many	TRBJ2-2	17	CASSVALRGANTGELFF	TGTGCCAGCAGCGTAGCTTTGCGGGGAGCGAACACCGGGGAGCTGTTTTTT
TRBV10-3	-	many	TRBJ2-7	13	CAISDPPSDEQYF	TGTGCCATCAGTGATCCGCCTAGCGACGAGCAGTACTTC
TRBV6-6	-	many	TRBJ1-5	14	CASSYLTSGQPQHF	TGTGCCAGCAGTTACCTGACGTCGGGGCAGCCCCAGCATTTT
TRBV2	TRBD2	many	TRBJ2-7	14	CASSDTSGGYEQYF	TGTGCCAGCAGTGATACTAGCGGGGGCTACGAGCAGTACTTC
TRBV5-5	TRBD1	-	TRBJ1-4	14	CASSRDRGHEKLFF	TGTGCCAGCAGCCGGGACAGGGGGCATGAAAAACTGTTTTTT
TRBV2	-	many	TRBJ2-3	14	CASSESLPPGTQYF	TGTGCCAGCAGTGAAAGTTTGCCTCCCGGTACGCAGTATTTT
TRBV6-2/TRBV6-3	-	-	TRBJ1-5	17	CASSRTLGTDSNQPQHF	TGTGCCAGCAGCCGTACCCTCGGGACGGATAGCAATCAGCCCCAGCATTTT
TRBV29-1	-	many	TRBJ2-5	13	CSVEDGTGLFLYF	TGCAGCGTTGAAGACGGTACAGGGTTGTTTCTGTACTTC
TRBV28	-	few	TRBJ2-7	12	CASRLFGYEQYF	TGTGCCAGCAGACTCTTTGGCTACGAGCAGTACTTC
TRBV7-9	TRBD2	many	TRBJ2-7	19	CASSFSPGLAGGPVYEQYF	TGTGCCAGCAGCTTTTCGCCGGGACTAGCGGGAGGGCCCGTTTACGAGCAGTACTTC
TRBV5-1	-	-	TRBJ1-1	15	CASSPLGGKFTEAFF	TGCGCCAGCAGCCCCTTGGGGGGGAAATTCACTGAAGCTTTCTTT
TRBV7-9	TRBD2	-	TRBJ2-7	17	CTSSFVPGLECLYEQYF	TGTACCAGCAGCTTTGTTCCGGGACTAGAGTGCCTCTACGAGCAGTACTTC